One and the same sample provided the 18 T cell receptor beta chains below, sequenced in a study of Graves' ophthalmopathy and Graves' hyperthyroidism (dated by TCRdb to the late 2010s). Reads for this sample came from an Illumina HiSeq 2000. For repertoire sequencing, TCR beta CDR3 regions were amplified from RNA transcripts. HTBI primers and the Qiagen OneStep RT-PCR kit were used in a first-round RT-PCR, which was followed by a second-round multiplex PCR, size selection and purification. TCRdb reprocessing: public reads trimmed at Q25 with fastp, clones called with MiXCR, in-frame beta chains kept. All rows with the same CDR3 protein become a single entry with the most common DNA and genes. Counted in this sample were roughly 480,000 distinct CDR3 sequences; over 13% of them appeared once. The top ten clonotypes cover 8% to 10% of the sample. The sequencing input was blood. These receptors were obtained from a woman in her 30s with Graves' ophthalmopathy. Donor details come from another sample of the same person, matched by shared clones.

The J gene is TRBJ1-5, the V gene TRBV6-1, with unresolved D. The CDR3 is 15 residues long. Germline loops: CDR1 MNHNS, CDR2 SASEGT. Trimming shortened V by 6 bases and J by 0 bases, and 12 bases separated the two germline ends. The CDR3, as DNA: TGTGCCAGCAGAGGTGGTCAGTATAGCAATCAGCCCCAGCATTTT. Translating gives CASRGGQYSNQPQHF.

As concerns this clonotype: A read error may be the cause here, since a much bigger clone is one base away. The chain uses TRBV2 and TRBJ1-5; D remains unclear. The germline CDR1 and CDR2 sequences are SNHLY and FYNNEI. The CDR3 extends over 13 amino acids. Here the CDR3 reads CVSSEDINQPQHF. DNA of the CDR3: TGTGTCAGCAGTGAAGACATCAATCAGCCCCAGCATTTT.

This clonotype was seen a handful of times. CDR3 protein: CASSAGSFETQYF. The CDR3 bases are TGTGCCAGCAGCGCCGGGAGTTTTGAGACCCAGTACTTC. The V gene is TRBV11-3, the J gene TRBJ2-5; perhaps TRBD2 as D (6 bases). Germline loops: CDR1 SGHNT, CDR2 YENEEA. V was pared by 5 bases and J by 5 bases, with 12 bases between. The length of the CDR3 is 13 residues.

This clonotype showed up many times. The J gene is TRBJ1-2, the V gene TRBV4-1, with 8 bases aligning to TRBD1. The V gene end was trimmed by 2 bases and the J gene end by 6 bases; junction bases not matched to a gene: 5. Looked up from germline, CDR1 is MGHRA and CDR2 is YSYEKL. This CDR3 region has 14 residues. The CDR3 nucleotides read TGCGCCAGCAGCCAATTCAGGGGGCGCAATGGCTACACCTTC. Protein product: CASSQFRGRNGYTF.

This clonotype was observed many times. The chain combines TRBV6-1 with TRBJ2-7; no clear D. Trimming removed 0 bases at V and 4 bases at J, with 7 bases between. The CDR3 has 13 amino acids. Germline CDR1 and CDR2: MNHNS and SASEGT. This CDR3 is CASSEAGEYEQYF. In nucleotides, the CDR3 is TGTGCCAGCAGTGAAGCCGGAGAATACGAGCAGTACTTC.

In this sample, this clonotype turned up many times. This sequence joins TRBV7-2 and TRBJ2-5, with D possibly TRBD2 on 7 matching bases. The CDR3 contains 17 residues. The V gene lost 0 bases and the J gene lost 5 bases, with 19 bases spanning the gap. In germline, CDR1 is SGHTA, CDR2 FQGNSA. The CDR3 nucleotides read TGTGCCAGCAGCTTAGCCATGAGGGGGAGGGAAGGGGAGACCCAGTACTTC. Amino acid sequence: CASSLAMRGREGETQYF. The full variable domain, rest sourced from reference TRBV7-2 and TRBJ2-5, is GAGVSQSPSNKVTEKGKDVELRCDPISGHTALYWYRQSLGQGLEFLIYFQGNSAPDKSGLPSDRFSAERTGGSVSTLTIQRTQQEDSAVYLCASSLAMRGREGETQYFGPGTRLLVL.

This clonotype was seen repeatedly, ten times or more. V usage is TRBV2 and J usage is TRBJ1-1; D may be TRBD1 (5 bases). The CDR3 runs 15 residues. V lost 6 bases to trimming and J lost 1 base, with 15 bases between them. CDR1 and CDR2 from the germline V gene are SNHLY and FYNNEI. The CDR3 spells CASSEGLTANTEAFF. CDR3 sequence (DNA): TGTGCCAGCAGCGAGGGCCTGACAGCGAACACTGAAGCTTTCTTT.

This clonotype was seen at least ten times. The DNA of the CDR3 is TGCGCCAGCAGCTTGGGGGGTGGCCAAAACATTCAGTACTTC. Encoded protein: CASSLGGGQNIQYF. This chain joins TRBV5-1 and TRBJ2-4; D gene ambiguous. Germline assignment: CDR1 SGHRS and CDR2 YFSETQ. The CDR3 extends over 14 amino acids. V was trimmed by 0 bases and J by 5 bases, leaving 9 bases between them. Supplemented by reference TRBV5-1 and TRBJ2-4, the full variable domain reads KAGVTQTPRYLIKTRGQQVTLSCSPISGHRSVSWYQQTPGQGLQFLFEYFSETQRNKGNFPGRFSGRQFSNSRSEMNVSTLELGDSALYLCASSLGGGQNIQYFGAGTRLSVL.

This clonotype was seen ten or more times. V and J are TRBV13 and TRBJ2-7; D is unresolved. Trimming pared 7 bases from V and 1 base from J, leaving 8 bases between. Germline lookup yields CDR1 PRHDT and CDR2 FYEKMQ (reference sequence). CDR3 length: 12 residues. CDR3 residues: CASTSGSYEQYF. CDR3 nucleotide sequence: TGTGCCAGCACATCAGGATCCTACGAGCAGTACTTC.

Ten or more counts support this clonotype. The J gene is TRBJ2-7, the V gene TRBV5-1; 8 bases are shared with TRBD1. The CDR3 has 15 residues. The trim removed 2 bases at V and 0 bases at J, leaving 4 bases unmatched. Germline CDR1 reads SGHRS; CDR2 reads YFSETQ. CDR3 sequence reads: CASSFLGQDSYEQYF. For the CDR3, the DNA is TGCGCCAGCAGCTTCCTGGGACAGGACTCCTACGAGCAGTACTTC.

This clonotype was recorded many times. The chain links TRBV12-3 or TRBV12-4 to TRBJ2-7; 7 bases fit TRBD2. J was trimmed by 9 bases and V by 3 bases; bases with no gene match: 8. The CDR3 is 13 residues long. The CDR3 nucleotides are TGTGCCAGCAGTTTTGAAGGGACGGGAGGGCAGTACTTC. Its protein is CASSFEGTGGQYF.

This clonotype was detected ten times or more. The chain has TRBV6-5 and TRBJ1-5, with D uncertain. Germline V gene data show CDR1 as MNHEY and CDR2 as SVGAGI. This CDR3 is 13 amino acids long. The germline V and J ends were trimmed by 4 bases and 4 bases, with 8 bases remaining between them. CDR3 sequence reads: CASSWVRNQPQHF. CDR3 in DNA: TGTGCCAGCAGTTGGGTCAGAAATCAGCCCCAGCATTTT.

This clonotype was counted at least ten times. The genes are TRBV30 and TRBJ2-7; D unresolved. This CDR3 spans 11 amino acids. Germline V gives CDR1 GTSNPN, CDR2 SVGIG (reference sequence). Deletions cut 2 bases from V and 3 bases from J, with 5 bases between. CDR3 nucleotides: TGTGCCTGGAGTTCTCTCTACGAGCAGTACTTC. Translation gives CAWSSLYEQYF.

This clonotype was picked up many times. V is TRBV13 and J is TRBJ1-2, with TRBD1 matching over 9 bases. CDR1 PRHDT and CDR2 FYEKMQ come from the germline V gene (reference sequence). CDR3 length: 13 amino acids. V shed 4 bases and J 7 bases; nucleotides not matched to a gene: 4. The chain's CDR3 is CASSWDRVVGYTF. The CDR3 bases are TGTGCCAGCAGCTGGGACAGGGTTGTTGGCTACACCTTC.

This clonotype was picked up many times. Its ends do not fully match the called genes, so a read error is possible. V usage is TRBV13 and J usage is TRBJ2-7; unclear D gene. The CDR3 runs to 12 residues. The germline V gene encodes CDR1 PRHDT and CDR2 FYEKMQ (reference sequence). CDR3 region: CASSLGVVAPHF. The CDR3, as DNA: TGTGCCAGCAGCTTAGGCGTGGTAGCTCCGCACTTC.

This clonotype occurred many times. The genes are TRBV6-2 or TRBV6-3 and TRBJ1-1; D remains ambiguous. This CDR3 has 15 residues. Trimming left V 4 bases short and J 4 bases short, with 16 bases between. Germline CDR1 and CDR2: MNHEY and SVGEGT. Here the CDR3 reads CASSSAEGLSTEAFF. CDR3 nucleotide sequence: TGTGCCAGCAGTTCGGCTGAGGGTCTCAGCACTGAAGCTTTCTTT.

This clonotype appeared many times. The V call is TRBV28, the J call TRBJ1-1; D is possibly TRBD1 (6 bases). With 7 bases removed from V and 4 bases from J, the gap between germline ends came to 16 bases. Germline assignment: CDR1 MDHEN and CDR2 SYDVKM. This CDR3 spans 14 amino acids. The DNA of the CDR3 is TGTGCCAGCAAAGTCGGGGGGCGAGTCACTGAAGCTTTCTTT. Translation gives CASKVGGRVTEAFF.

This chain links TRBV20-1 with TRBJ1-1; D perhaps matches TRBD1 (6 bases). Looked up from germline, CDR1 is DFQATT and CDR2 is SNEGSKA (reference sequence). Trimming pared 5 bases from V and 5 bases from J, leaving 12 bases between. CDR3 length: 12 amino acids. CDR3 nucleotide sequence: TGCAGTGCTCCACAGGGAGGTACTGAAGCTTTCTTT. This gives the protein CSAPQGGTEAFF.